What follows are 21 T cell receptor beta chains derived from one specimen sequenced in a study of T-cell reconstitution after alpha-beta-depleted transplantation in children. Construction of the TCRbeta library involved unique molecular identifiers. Each CDR3 protein is one row after TCRdb ran MiXCR on the PCR reads. The table lists 580,000 or so distinct CDR3 sequences, around 23% of them singletons. The source was PBMCs, mostly from graft donor cells, collected 360 days after TCRalphabeta/CD19-depleted stem cell transplant. These receptors originate from a boy younger than two who had a stem cell transplant for acute myeloid leukemia, so the T cells may come from the graft donor.

At least ten counts were recorded for this clonotype. This CDR3 reads CASSQGHKETQYF. DNA for the CDR3: TGTGCCAGCAGCCAGGGACATAAAGAGACCCAGTACTTC. The gene calls are TRBV7-8 and TRBJ2-5, with a tentative D call TRBD1 (6 bases). Between the trimmed V and J ends, which lost 5 bases and 3 bases, there was a span of 10 bases. From germline, CDR1 is SGHVS and CDR2 FQNEAQ. The CDR3 covers 13 residues.

In this sample, this clonotype turned up many times. The chain uses TRBV4-3 and TRBJ2-1; D gene uncertain. Trimming cost V 0 bases and J 0 bases, with 6 bases left between them. Germline values: CDR1 LGHNA, CDR2 YSLEER. The CDR3 has 15 amino acids. Here the CDR3 reads CASSQDRYSYNEQFF. CDR3 sequence (DNA): TGCGCCAGCAGCCAAGACAGATACTCCTACAATGAGCAGTTCTTC.

The J gene is TRBJ2-3, the V gene TRBV5-1; TRBD1 might be the D (6 bases). Germline-derived CDR1 and CDR2 are SGHRS and YFSETQ. Trimming removed 6 bases at V and 2 bases at J, with 13 bases between. CDR3 size: 14 residues. CDR3 protein: CASTPGQVTDTQYF. The DNA of the CDR3 is TGCGCCAGCACACCGGGACAAGTCACAGATACGCAGTATTTT.

This clonotype was found many times. This chain connects TRBV7-9 to TRBJ1-3; perhaps TRBD1 as D (5 bases). V dropped 5 bases and J dropped 1 base, with 9 bases sitting between them. The CDR3 totals 14 residues. Germline values: CDR1 SEHNR, CDR2 FQNEAQ (reference sequence). CDR3 sequence (DNA): TGTGCCAGCAGCCTTACAGGATCTGGAAACACCATATATTTT. This codes for CASSLTGSGNTIYF. The whole variable domain, remainder taken from reference TRBV7-9 and TRBJ1-3, is DTGVSQNPRHKITKRGQNVTFRCDPISEHNRLYWYRQTLGQGPEFLTYFQNEAQLEKSRLLSDRFSAERPKGSFSTLEIQRTEQGDSAMYLCASSLTGSGNTIYFGEGSWLTVV.

This clonotype was counted ten times or more. This chain connects TRBV27 to TRBJ2-1; 7 nucleotides agree with TRBD2. The CDR3 has 13 residues. V lost 0 bases and J lost 10; bases outside the gene matches: 3. CDR1 is MNHEY and CDR2 is SMNVEV in the germline V gene (reference sequence). The CDR3 spells CASSLSRGGEQFF. The CDR3 DNA sequence: TGTGCCAGCAGTTTATCGAGGGGAGGGGAGCAGTTCTTC.

The chain is built from TRBV28 and TRBJ2-1; either TRBD1 or TRBD2 may supply D (5 bases each). In germline, CDR1 is MDHEN, CDR2 SYDVKM. The CDR3 is made up of 12 amino acids. V was trimmed by 11 bases and J by 7 bases, leaving 15 bases between them. This chain's CDR3 is CAAGASLNEQFF. Here the CDR3 DNA reads TGTGCCGCCGGGGCAAGTTTAAATGAGCAGTTCTTC.

This clonotype was observed a few times. The rearrangement joins TRBV20-1 to TRBJ1-1; D gene uncertain. Germline V gives CDR1 DFQATT, CDR2 SNEGSKA (reference sequence). This CDR3 has 13 residues. V gave up 3 bases and J gave up 1 base, with 9 bases separating them. The CDR3 nucleotides are TGCAGTGCTAGGCAGACAAGGAACACTGAAGCTTTCTTT. It translates to CSARQTRNTEAFF.

This clonotype was seen more than once but under ten times. V usage is TRBV19 and J usage is TRBJ1-5; D remains ambiguous. The CDR3 is 14 residues long. The germline V gene encodes CDR1 LNHDA and CDR2 SQIVND (reference sequence). Trimming left V 6 bases short and J 3 bases short, with 12 bases between. CDR3 loop: CASSVDGFNQPQHF. The DNA of the CDR3 is TGTGCCAGTAGCGTGGACGGATTCAATCAGCCCCAGCATTTT.

This clonotype was seen repeatedly, ten times or more. The chain combines TRBV6-1 with TRBJ2-5, with 10 bases aligning to TRBD2. Germline V lookup: CDR1 MNHNS, CDR2 SASEGT. The V and J ends lost 5 bases and 4 bases, in that order; junction bases with no gene match: 4. This CDR3 comprises 14 residues. The CDR3 is CASSRGLARETQYF. The CDR3 DNA follows: TGTGCCAGCAGTCGGGGACTAGCGAGAGAGACCCAGTACTTC.

This clonotype was detected a few times. This chain links TRBV5-5 with TRBJ2-2, with a possible D match to TRBD1 (5 bases). This CDR3 region has 16 residues. Trimming shortened V by 1 base and J by 3 bases, and 13 bases separated the two germline ends. CDR1 and CDR2 (germline): SGHKS, YYEKEE (reference sequence). The CDR3 region has the DNA TGTGCCAGCAGCTTGCCCCCAGGGCCGGACACCGGGGAGCTGTTTTTT. Protein sequence: CASSLPPGPDTGELFF.

The DNA for the CDR3 is TGCAGTGCTGACAGGGGGAGATCAGATACGCAGTATTTT. It is translated as CSADRGRSDTQYF. The V call is TRBV20-1, the J call TRBJ2-3; 9 bases fit TRBD1. This CDR3 comprises 13 residues. Per the germline V gene, CDR1 is DFQATT and CDR2 is SNEGSKA (reference sequence). The V segment lost 5 bases and the J segment 4 bases; nucleotides outside the gene matches: 4.

This chain uses TRBV6-1 with TRBJ2-1, with D uncertain. Germline-derived CDR1 and CDR2 are MNHNS and SASEGT. This CDR3 spans 11 amino acids. Trimming stripped 8 bases from V and 4 bases from J, with 6 bases between. The CDR3 DNA is TGTGCCAGCGAGGTGTACAATGAGCAGTTCTTC. It codes for CASEVYNEQFF.

The rearrangement joins TRBV20-1 to TRBJ2-1; D is unclear. Trimming pared 6 bases from V and 0 bases from J, leaving 21 bases between. The CDR3 covers 17 residues. In germline, CDR1 is DFQATT, CDR2 SNEGSKA (reference sequence). The CDR3 DNA follows: TGCAGTGCGTCAGAGCTCCTGGACGTCAGCTCCTACAATGAGCAGTTCTTC. Translated: CSASELLDVSSYNEQFF.

This clonotype turned up a few times. The chain carries TRBV6-5 and TRBJ2-1; D is ambiguous. Trimming took 0 bases from V and 14 from J, leaving 14 bases between them. The CDR3 length is 13 residues. Germline CDR1 MNHEY, CDR2 SVGAGI. The CDR3 nucleotides are TGTGCCAGCAGTTACTCGACGACGGTTGGAGAGTTCTTC. Its protein product is CASSYSTTVGEFF.

The chain is built from TRBV2 and TRBJ2-2, with 7 nucleotides matching TRBD2. Germline V gives CDR1 SNHLY, CDR2 FYNNEI. J lost 7 bases, V lost 0 bases, and 8 bases had no gene match. The CDR3 runs 16 residues. CDR3 in DNA: TGTGCCAGCAGTGAAGCGCGGTTAGGGAGGGTCGGGGAGCTGTTTTTT. This encodes CASSEARLGRVGELFF.

V usage is TRBV15 and J usage is TRBJ2-3; D possibly matches TRBD1 or TRBD2 (5 bases each). Trimming took off 0 bases at V and 0 bases at J, with 7 bases between the two ends. In germline, CDR1 is LNHNV, CDR2 YYDKDF (reference sequence). This CDR3 has 15 amino acids. The CDR3 DNA reads TGTGCCACCAGCAGAGAGGGGGTCAGCACAGATACGCAGTATTTT. It encodes CATSREGVSTDTQYF. The variable domain in full, completed from reference TRBV15 and TRBJ2-3, reads DAMVIQNPRYQVTQFGKPVTLSCSQTLNHNVMYWYQQKSSQAPKLLFHYYDKDFNNEADTPDNFQSRRPNTSFCFLDIRSPGLGDTAMYLCATSREGVSTDTQYFGPGTRLTVL.

The chain uses TRBV6-5 and TRBJ2-4; TRBD1 might be the D (5 bases). This CDR3 is built from 16 residues. V lost 6 bases and J 1 base, leaving 16 bases between the germline ends. In germline, CDR1 is MNHEY, CDR2 SVGAGI. The CDR3 DNA is TGTGCCAGCAGCTATATCCAGGGAACCGCCAAAAACATTCAGTACTTC. Amino acid sequence: CASSYIQGTAKNIQYF.

At least ten counts were recorded for this clonotype. The V gene is TRBV29-1, the J gene TRBJ2-7; tentative D call: TRBD1 (5 bases). This CDR3 is 14 amino acids long. V was trimmed by 7 bases and J by 0 bases, leaving 16 bases between them. Germline CDR1 and CDR2: SQVTM and ANQGSEA. Here the CDR3 DNA reads TGCAGCGCACTCGGGCAGGGAAGCTCCTACGAGCAGTACTTC. As protein: CSALGQGSSYEQYF.

This sequence joins TRBV6-4 and TRBJ2-2; 10 bases fit TRBD1. Per the germline V gene, CDR1 is MRHNA and CDR2 is SNTAGT. V lost 8 bases, J lost 5 bases, and 17 bases stayed unmatched. The CDR3 is 18 residues long. The CDR3 DNA is TGTGCCAGCGTGACCGACAGGGGGCTGATCTCGAGGACCGGGGAGCTGTTTTTT. Amino acids: CASVTDRGLISRTGELFF.

This clonotype was recorded many times. The V call is TRBV6-5, the J call TRBJ2-3; a possible D gene is TRBD1 (5 bases). Trimming took off 2 bases at V and 1 base at J, with 10 bases between the two ends. Germline V lookup: CDR1 MNHEY, CDR2 SVGAGI. The CDR3 is 15 amino acids. Here the CDR3 DNA reads TGTGCCAGCAGTTACGGCAGGGAACGCACAGATACGCAGTATTTT. Residues: CASSYGRERTDTQYF.

This clonotype was picked up many times. V is TRBV5-1 and J is TRBJ2-7, with 10 bases lining up with TRBD1. Germline V gene data show CDR1 as SGHRS and CDR2 as YFSETQ. V dropped 2 bases and J dropped 5; count of bases not matched to a gene: 10. The CDR3 length is 16 residues. As DNA, the CDR3 is TGCGCCAGCAGCTTTGAGGGGACAGGGGCACCCCACGAGCAGTACGTC. It specifies CASSFEGTGAPHEQYV.